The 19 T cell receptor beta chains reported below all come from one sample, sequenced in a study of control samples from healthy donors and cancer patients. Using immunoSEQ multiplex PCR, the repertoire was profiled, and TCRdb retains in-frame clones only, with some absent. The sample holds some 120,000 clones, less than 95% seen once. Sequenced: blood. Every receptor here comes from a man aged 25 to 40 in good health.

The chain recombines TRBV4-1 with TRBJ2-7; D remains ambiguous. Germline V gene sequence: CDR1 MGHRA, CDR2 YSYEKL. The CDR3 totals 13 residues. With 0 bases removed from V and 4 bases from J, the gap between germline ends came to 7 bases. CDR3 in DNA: TGCGCCAGCAGCCAAGATAACGGGTACGAGCAGTACTTC. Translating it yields CASSQDNGYEQYF.

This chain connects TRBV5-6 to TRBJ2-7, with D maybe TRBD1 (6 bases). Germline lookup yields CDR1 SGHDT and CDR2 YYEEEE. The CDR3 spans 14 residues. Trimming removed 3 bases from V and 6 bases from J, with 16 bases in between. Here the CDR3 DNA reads TGTGCCAGCAGCTGCTTGGCAGGGGTAAGCGAGCAGTACTTC. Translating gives CASSCLAGVSEQYF.

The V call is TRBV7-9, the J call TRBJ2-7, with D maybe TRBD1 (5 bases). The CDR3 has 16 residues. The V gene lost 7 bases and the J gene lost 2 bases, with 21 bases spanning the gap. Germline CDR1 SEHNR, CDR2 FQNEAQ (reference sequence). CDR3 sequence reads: CASIERMGDRPYEQYF. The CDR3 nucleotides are TGTGCCAGCATCGAGAGGATGGGCGACAGACCCTACGAGCAGTACTTC.

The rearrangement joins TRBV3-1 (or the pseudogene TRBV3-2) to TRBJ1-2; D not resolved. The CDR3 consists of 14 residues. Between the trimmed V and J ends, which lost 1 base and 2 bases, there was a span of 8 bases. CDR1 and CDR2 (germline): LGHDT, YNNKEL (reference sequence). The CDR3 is CASSQVSLNYGYTF. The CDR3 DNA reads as TGTGCCAGCAGCCAAGTCAGCTTAAACTATGGCTACACCTTC.

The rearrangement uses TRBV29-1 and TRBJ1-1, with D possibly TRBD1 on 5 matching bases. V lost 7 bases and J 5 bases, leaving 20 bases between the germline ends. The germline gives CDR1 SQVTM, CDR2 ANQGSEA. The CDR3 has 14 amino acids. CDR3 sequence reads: CSASRSGGKTEAFF. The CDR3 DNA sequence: TGCAGCGCATCACGGAGCGGGGGGAAGACTGAAGCTTTCTTT.

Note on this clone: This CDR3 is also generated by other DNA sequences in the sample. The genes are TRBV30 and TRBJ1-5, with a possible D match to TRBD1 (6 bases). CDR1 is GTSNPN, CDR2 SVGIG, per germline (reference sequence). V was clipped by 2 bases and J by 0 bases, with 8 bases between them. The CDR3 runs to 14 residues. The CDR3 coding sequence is TGTGCCTGGAGTAGGGGGTATAGCAATCAGCCCCAGCATTTT. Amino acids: CAWSRGYSNQPQHF.

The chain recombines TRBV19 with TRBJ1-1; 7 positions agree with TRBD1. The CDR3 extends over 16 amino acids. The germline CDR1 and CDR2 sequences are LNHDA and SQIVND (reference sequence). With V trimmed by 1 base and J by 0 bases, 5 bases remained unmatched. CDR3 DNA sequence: TGTGCCAGTAGTATAGGGACAGGCTTAATGAACACTGAAGCTTTCTTT. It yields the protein CASSIGTGLMNTEAFF. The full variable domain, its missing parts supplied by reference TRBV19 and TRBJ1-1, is DGGITQSPKYLFRKEGQNVTLSCEQNLNHDAMYWYRQDPGQGLRLIYYSQIVNDFQKGDIAEGYSVSREKKESFPLTVTSAQKNPTAFYLCASSIGTGLMNTEAFFGQGTRLTVV.

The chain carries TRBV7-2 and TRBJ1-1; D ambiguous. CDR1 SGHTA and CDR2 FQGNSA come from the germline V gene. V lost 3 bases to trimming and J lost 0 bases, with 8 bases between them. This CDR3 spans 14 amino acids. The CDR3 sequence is CASSFIPLNTEAFF. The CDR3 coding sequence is TGTGCCAGCAGCTTTATCCCCCTGAACACTGAAGCTTTCTTT. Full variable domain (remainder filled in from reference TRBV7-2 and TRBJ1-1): GAGVSQSPSNKVTEKGKDVELRCDPISGHTALYWYRQSLGQGLEFLIYFQGNSAPDKSGLPSDRFSAERTGGSVSTLTIQRTQQEDSAVYLCASSFIPLNTEAFFGQGTRLTVV.

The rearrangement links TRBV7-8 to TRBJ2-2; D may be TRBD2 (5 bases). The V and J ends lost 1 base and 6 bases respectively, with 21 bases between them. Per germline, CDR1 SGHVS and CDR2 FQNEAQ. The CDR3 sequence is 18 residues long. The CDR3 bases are TGTGCCAGCAGCTTAGATCGGGGTCTAGCAGTCGTCGCCGGGGAGCTGTTTTTT. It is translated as CASSLDRGLAVVAGELFF.

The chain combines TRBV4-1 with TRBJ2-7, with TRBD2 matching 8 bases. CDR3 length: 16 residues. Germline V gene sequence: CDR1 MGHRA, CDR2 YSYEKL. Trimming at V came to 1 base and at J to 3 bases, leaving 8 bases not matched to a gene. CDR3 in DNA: TGCGCCAGCAGCCAAGCTTCCGGGACTAGTGTCTACGAGCAGTACTTC. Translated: CASSQASGTSVYEQYF.

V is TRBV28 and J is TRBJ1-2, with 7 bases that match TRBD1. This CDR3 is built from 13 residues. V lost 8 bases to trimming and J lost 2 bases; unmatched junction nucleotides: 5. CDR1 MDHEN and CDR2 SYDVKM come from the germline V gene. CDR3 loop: CASRDSRNYGYTF. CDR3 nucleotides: TGTGCCAGCCGGGACAGCCGGAACTATGGCTACACCTTC.

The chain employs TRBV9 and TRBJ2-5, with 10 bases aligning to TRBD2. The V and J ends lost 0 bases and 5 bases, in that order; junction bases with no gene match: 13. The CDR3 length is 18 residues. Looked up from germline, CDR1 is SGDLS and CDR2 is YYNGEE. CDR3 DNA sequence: TGTGCCAGCAGCGTAGGTAGCGGGGGGCCCCTCTTCAGGGAGACCCAGTACTTC. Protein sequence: CASSVGSGGPLFRETQYF.

CDR3 DNA: TGTGCCAGCAGCCCCGGGACTACAGCAGGGGAAAAACTGTTTTTT. Translated, it gives CASSPGTTAGEKLFF. The chain employs TRBV7-9 and TRBJ1-4; possible D gene TRBD1, 5 bases. CDR1 is SEHNR and CDR2 is FQNEAQ in the germline V gene (reference sequence). The CDR3 length is 15 residues. V lost 5 bases, J lost 8 bases, and 18 bases lay in between.

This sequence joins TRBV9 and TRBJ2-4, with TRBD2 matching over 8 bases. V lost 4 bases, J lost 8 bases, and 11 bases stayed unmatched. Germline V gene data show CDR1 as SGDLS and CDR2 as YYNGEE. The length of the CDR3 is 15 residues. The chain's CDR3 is CASSPGDISGDIQYF. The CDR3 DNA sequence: TGTGCCAGCAGCCCAGGGGACATTAGCGGGGACATTCAGTACTTC.

The CDR3 DNA is TGTGCCAGCAGCTTAGACAGGGCTAACTATGGCTACACCTTC. Translated: CASSLDRANYGYTF. The genes are TRBV7-9 and TRBJ1-2; possibly TRBD1 for D (6 bases). The CDR3 spans 14 residues. The germline V gene has CDR1 SEHNR and CDR2 FQNEAQ (reference sequence). Trimming left V 1 base short and J 0 bases short, with 6 bases between.

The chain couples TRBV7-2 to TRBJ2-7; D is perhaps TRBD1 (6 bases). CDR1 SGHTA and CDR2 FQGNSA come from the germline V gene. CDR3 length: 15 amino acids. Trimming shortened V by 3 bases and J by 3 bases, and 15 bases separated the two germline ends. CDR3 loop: CASSFDRSLDYEQYF. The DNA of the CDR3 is TGTGCCAGCAGCTTCGACAGGAGCCTGGACTACGAGCAGTACTTC.

CDR3 amino acids: CASSRRGLGDTQYF. The CDR3, as DNA: TGTGCCAGCAGCCGAAGGGGCTTGGGAGATACGCAGTATTTT. The chain recombines TRBV3-1 (or the pseudogene TRBV3-2) with TRBJ2-3; maybe TRBD1 (5 bases). This CDR3 spans 14 amino acids. Germline CDR1 is LGHDT and CDR2 is YNNKEL (reference sequence). Trimming cost V 4 bases and J 5 bases, with 13 bases left between them.

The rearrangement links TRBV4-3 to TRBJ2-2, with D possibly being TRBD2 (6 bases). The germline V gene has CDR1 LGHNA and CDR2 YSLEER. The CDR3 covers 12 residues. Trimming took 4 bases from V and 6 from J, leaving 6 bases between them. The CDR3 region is CASSPGAGELFF. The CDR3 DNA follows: TGCGCCAGCAGCCCGGGGGCCGGGGAGCTGTTTTTT.

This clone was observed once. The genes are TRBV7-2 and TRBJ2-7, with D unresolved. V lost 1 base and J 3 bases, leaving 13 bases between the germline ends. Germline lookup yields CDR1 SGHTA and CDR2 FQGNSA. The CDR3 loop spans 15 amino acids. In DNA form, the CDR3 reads TGTGCCAGCAGCTTAGGCCAAGGAAGGTTCTACGAGCAGTACTTC. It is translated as CASSLGQGRFYEQYF.